Sequencing of this T cell receptor (beta chain) was carried out in a study of T cell changes during pregnancy in multiple sclerosis. Germline trimming cut 4 bases from V and 5 bases from J; bases unmatched to any gene: 5. The CDR3 contains 13 residues. Germline CDR1 SGDLS, CDR2 YYNGEE. Repertoires were generated with immunoSEQ multiplex PCR, while TCRdb's copy carries only in-frame clones and drops some. The sample contains 100,000 or so clones, about nine tenths of which appear only once. V and J are TRBV9 and TRBJ2-7, with 8 bases matching TRBD2. Sequencing was performed on peripheral blood, taken in the second trimester of pregnancy. The sequence was obtained from a female donor with multiple sclerosis, enrolled in a pregnancy study. CDR3 region: CASSSGSRNEQYF. The CDR3 DNA reads as TGTGCCAGCAGCAGCGGGAGTCGGAACGAGCAGTACTTC.